Listed below are T cell receptor beta chains from one sample, sequenced in a study of blood T cell repertoires in COVID-19. Produced via immunoSEQ multiplex PCR; TCRdb's table is partial and in-frame only. The data contain around 180,000 clones, about 74% of them singletons. The sample taken for sequencing was peripheral blood. Receptors originate from a woman aged 80 or over with acute or convalescent COVID-19. Both conserved end residues are part of each CDR3. D genes are given only for firm matches. Part of the rows lack a size; the others show once, few, many or a class for expanded clones.

d_call	j_call	clone_size	v_call	cdr3_nt	cdr3_aa
TRBD1	TRBJ2-6	few	TRBV2	TGTGCCAGCGGATCCGGGACAGCTGGGGCCAACGTCCTGACTTTC	CASGSGTAGANVLTF
.	TRBJ2-5	.	TRBV10-3	TGTGCCATCAGTGAGGCGGGCCAAGAGACCCAGTACTTC	CAISEAGQETQYF
.	TRBJ2-7	.	TRBV14	TGTGCCAGCAGCCAAGGGTTACTCGGCTACGAGCAGTACTTC	CASSQGLLGYEQYF
TRBD2	TRBJ2-5	once	TRBV5-3	TGTGCCAGAAGCTTGGTTCTGGTAGCGGGAGGGCCGGGGGAGTACTTC	CARSLVLVAGGPGEYF
.	TRBJ1-1	.	TRBV7-2	TGTGCCAGCAGCTTAAACGTCCGGAGAGCTGAAGCTTTCTTT	CASSLNVRRAEAFF
.	TRBJ2-3	.	TRBV2	TGTGCCAGCAGTGTTGGCTCAGATACGCAGTATTTT	CASSVGSDTQYF
TRBD1	TRBJ1-5	.	TRBV23-1	TGCGCCAGGGCCCTCAGGGGGCAAGGGCAGCCCCAGCATTTT	CARALRGQGQPQHF
TRBD2	TRBJ2-7	many	TRBV9	TGTGCCAGCAGCGTAGGGCTAGCGGGAGAATACGAGCAGTACTTC	CASSVGLAGEYEQYF
TRBD1	TRBJ1-4	.	TRBV7-2	TGTGCCAGCAGCGCGAGGACAGGCTCTAATGAAAAACTGTTTTTT	CASSARTGSNEKLFF
.	TRBJ1-5	.	TRBV7-2	TGTGCCAGCAGCTCCCAGGGTAATCAGCCCCAGCATTTT	CASSSQGNQPQHF
TRBD1	TRBJ1-6	few	TRBV5-1	TGCGCCAGCAGCGTAGGGACAGCTTCTAATTCACCCCTCCACTTT	CASSVGTASNSPLHF
TRBD1	TRBJ2-7	.	TRBV14	TGTGCCAGCAGCACGGCGACAGGGCCCTCCGAGCAGTACTTC	CASSTATGPSEQYF
TRBD2	TRBJ2-3	.	TRBV11-3	TGTGCCAGCAGCTTCGGGACTAGCGGAAACACAGATACGCAGTATTTT	CASSFGTSGNTDTQYF
.	TRBJ2-5	few	TRBV18	TGTGCCAGCTCACCAAAGGGACAACCCATTATGTACCAAGAGACCCAGTACTTC	CASSPKGQPIMYQETQYF
TRBD2	TRBJ2-2	.	TRBV5-1	TGCGCCAGCAGCTCCGGACTAGCAGGGGAGCTGTTTTTT	CASSSGLAGELFF
TRBD2	TRBJ2-7	.	TRBV15	TGTGCCACCAGCAGAGATACCGGGAGGGGTTACGAGCAGTACTTC	CATSRDTGRGYEQYF
.	TRBJ1-6	few	TRBV14	TGTGCCAGCAGCCAAGAAGGGAGGGTGGGTTCACCCCTCCACTTT	CASSQEGRVGSPLHF
.	TRBJ1-1	.	TRBV27	TGTGCCAGCACCCTTAGGGAGGGGAACACTGAAGCTTTCTTT	CASTLREGNTEAFF
TRBD1	TRBJ1-4	.	TRBV5-1	TGCGCCAGCAGCTTGGGGCAGGGGGCCTTTGAAAAACTGTTTTTT	CASSLGQGAFEKLFF
.	TRBJ2-1	few	TRBV6-2/TRBV6-3	TGTGCCAGCAGTTACTGGCAGGGGGGCTCCTACAATGAGCAGTTCTTC	CASSYWQGGSYNEQFF
.	TRBJ1-1	.	TRBV6-2/TRBV6-3	TGTGCCAGCAGTTTTACAGGTTTGAACACTGAAGCTTTCTTT	CASSFTGLNTEAFF
TRBD1	TRBJ2-3	few	TRBV7-2	TGTGCCAGCAGCCCAACAGGGGGCACAGATACGCAGTATTTT	CASSPTGGTDTQYF
.	TRBJ2-1	.	TRBV5-1	TGCGCCAGCAGCTTGGGGGACAAAAACGGGTACAATGAGCAGTTCTTC	CASSLGDKNGYNEQFF
TRBD1	TRBJ2-5	.	TRBV24-1	TGTGCCACCAGTGAATGGGGACAGGGGGGCGAAGAGACCCAGTACTTC	CATSEWGQGGEETQYF
.	TRBJ2-5	.	TRBV7-9	TGTGCCAGCAGCTTAGAGCAGGGTCCCCAAGAGACCCAGTACTTC	CASSLEQGPQETQYF
.	TRBJ2-5	once	TRBV28	TGTGCCAGCAGTTTTGGAGGATCCCAGTACTTC	CASSFGGSQYF
TRBD2	TRBJ2-1	.	TRBV10-1	TGCGCCAGCAGTGAGCTAGCGGACAATGAGCAGTTCTTC	CASSELADNEQFF
.	TRBJ2-7	few	TRBV19	TGTGCCAGTAGTATAGCCAACAGGGCCTACGAGCAGTACTTC	CASSIANRAYEQYF
.	TRBJ1-1	.	TRBV10-1	TGCGCCAGCAGTGCCCAGTCAATTACTGAAGCTTTCTTT	CASSAQSITEAFF
.	TRBJ2-2	few	TRBV11-3	TGTGCCAGCAGCCAACCGAGGGCGAACACCGGGGAGCTGTTTTTT	CASSQPRANTGELFF
.	TRBJ2-2	.	TRBV5-1	TGCGCCAGCAGACCCACTGGCACCGGGGAGCTGTTTTTT	CASRPTGTGELFF
TRBD1	TRBJ2-7	.	TRBV28	TGTGCCAGCAGTGCCGGGACAGCTTCCTACGAGCAGTACTTC	CASSAGTASYEQYF
TRBD1	TRBJ1-2	.	TRBV5-1	TGCGCCAGCAGCAACACAGGGGGTGAGGCGATGAGCTACACCTTC	CASSNTGGEAMSYTF
TRBD1	TRBJ1-3	.	TRBV11-2	TGTGCCAGCAGCTTAGTGCAGGGGGCCATTGGAAACACCATATATTTT	CASSLVQGAIGNTIYF
.	TRBJ2-1	.	TRBV30	TGTGCCTGGAGTAAAGGCGGAGGGGACAATGAGCAGTTCTTC	CAWSKGGGDNEQFF
TRBD1	TRBJ2-5	.	TRBV15	TGTGCCACCAGCAGGACAGGGGACCAAGAGACCCAGTACTTC	CATSRTGDQETQYF
TRBD2	TRBJ2-1	.	TRBV5-1	TGCGCCAGCAGCTTGGTTGCAGGACTAGCGGGAGGTAAGCAGTTCTTC	CASSLVAGLAGGKQFF
TRBD2	TRBJ2-7	few	TRBV11-2	TGTGCCAGCAGCTCCACGACTAGCGGCCACGAGCAGTACTTC	CASSSTTSGHEQYF
TRBD1	TRBJ2-1	.	TRBV5-1	TGCGCCAGCAGCTTCCCAGGGGGACAGGCGTCCTCCTACAATGAGCAGTTCTTC	CASSFPGGQASSYNEQFF
TRBD1	TRBJ1-1	.	TRBV2	TGTGCCAGCAGCCTACAGGGGGCATGGAGCACTGAAGCTTTCTTT	CASSLQGAWSTEAFF
.	TRBJ1-1	.	TRBV19	TGTGCCAGTAGTGTAGAGGTAAGGGGTGCTGAAGCTTTCTTT	CASSVEVRGAEAFF
.	TRBJ2-5	many	TRBV9	TGTGCCAGCAGCGTCCAATCTGGCAACCAAGAGACCCAGTACTTC	CASSVQSGNQETQYF
.	TRBJ1-6	.	TRBV4-1	TGCGCCAGCAGCCAAATCAACCAGGGGTATAATTCACCCCTCCACTTT	CASSQINQGYNSPLHF
TRBD2	TRBJ2-1	.	TRBV6-2/TRBV6-3	TGTGCCAGCAGTTCGATCCCGGGACTAAGTGCACTCGATGAGCAGTTCTTC	CASSSIPGLSALDEQFF